Shown below are 10 T cell receptor beta chains from a single sample sequenced in a study of shared clonotypes between healthy human individuals. The data were produced by immunoSEQ multiplex PCR, yet TCRdb's version contains in-frame clones alone and is incomplete. The sample includes fewer than 150,000 clones, around 73% of them seen just once. Sequences were obtained from memory CD8+ T cells sorted from blood. Subset noted: CD45RO+ cells pooled with CCR7-negative TemRA cells. Receptors were obtained from a young woman in good health.

Remarks on this clone: Within the sample, other DNA sequences also encode this same CDR3. The J gene is TRBJ2-5, the V gene TRBV9, with D possibly called TRBD1 or TRBD2 (6 bases each). The V and J ends lost 0 bases and 4 bases respectively, with 10 bases between them. Per the germline V gene, CDR1 is SGDLS and CDR2 is YYNGEE. The CDR3 extends over 14 amino acids. The DNA for the CDR3 is TGTGCCAGCAGCGTAGGCGGAGGGGGAGAGACCCAGTACTTC. As protein: CASSVGGGGETQYF.

This rearrangement joins TRBV4-2 to TRBJ2-3; tentatively, D is TRBD2 (5 bases). The ends were cut back, 0 bases at V and 1 base at J, with 14 bases in the middle. This CDR3 has 17 amino acids. CDR1 LGHNA and CDR2 YNFKEQ come from the germline V gene. CDR3 in DNA: TGTGCCAGCAGCCAAGAAGCCCGCGGGTGGCGCACAGATACGCAGTATTTT. Translated: CASSQEARGWRTDTQYF.

V gene TRBV5-1 combines with J gene TRBJ2-3; possible D gene TRBD1, 6 bases. The germline gives CDR1 SGHRS, CDR2 YFSETQ. Trimming took off 0 bases at V and 1 base at J, with 12 bases between the two ends. This CDR3 is 16 amino acids long. The DNA for the CDR3 is TGCGCCAGCAGCTTGGTCCCAGGGGTGGGCACAGATACGCAGTATTTT. It encodes CASSLVPGVGTDTQYF.

The chain uses TRBV7-9 and TRBJ1-4, with D possibly being TRBD1 (6 bases). Trimming removed 1 base at V and 6 bases at J, with 12 bases between. CDR3 size: 15 residues. Per the germline V gene, CDR1 is SEHNR and CDR2 is FQNEAQ (reference sequence). CDR3 DNA: TGTGCCAGCAGCTTAGGGAACAGGGAAGATGAAAAACTGTTTTTT. Residues: CASSLGNREDEKLFF.

The chain carries TRBV20-1 and TRBJ1-2; D not certain. This CDR3 comprises 10 residues. V was shortened by 6 bases and J by 8 bases, with 10 bases between the two germline ends. Germline-derived CDR1 and CDR2 are DFQATT and SNEGSKA (reference sequence). CDR3 nucleotides: TGCAGTGCCCGGGTCAGAGGCTACACCTTC. This codes for CSARVRGYTF.

This clone was recorded at least ten times. The rearrangement links TRBV9 to TRBJ2-1, with a tentative D call TRBD1 (5 bases). V was trimmed by 8 bases and J by 1 base, leaving 10 bases between them. Germline V gene sequence: CDR1 SGDLS, CDR2 YYNGEE. This CDR3 is 13 amino acids long. For the CDR3, the DNA is TGTGCCAGTCAGGGTCGGTCCTACAATGAGCAGTTCTTC. Protein sequence: CASQGRSYNEQFF.

The genes are TRBV18 and TRBJ1-4; tentatively, D is TRBD1 (6 bases). Looked up from germline, CDR1 is KGHSH and CDR2 is LQKENI. There are 16 residues in the CDR3. Trimming took 0 bases from V and 2 from J, leaving 10 bases between them. CDR3 protein: CASSPPGGTTNEKLFF. The DNA of the CDR3 is TGTGCCAGCTCACCACCGGGGGGCACGACTAATGAAAAACTGTTTTTT.

A few counts support this clone. The chain uses TRBV2 and TRBJ1-5, with D perhaps matching TRBD1 (6 bases). Germline V gene sequence: CDR1 SNHLY, CDR2 FYNNEI. The CDR3 consists of 14 residues. V lost 4 bases and J lost 4, with 11 bases in between. CDR3 sequence: CASSGGQTNQPQHF. CDR3 in DNA: TGTGCCAGCAGTGGGGGGCAGACTAATCAGCCCCAGCATTTT.

Concerning this clone itself: With only one base between it and a far larger clone, this is likely a read error. V usage is TRBV9 and J usage is TRBJ2-7; 8 bases are shared with TRBD1. CDR1 is SGDLS, CDR2 YYNGEE, per germline. The CDR3 is 15 residues long. DNA for the CDR3: TGTACCAGCAGCTCTAGGGACAGGATCTCCTACGAGCAGTACTTC. As protein: CTSSSRDRISYEQYF.

This chain joins TRBV7-9 and TRBJ2-7; D possibly corresponds to TRBD1 (5 bases). Per germline, CDR1 SEHNR and CDR2 FQNEAQ (reference sequence). CDR3 length: 14 amino acids. Trimming shortened V by 4 bases and J by 5 bases, and 15 bases separated the two germline ends. As DNA, the CDR3 is TGTGCCAGCAGCTCCGCAGGGCGTTGGGACGAGCAGTACTTC. It yields the protein CASSSAGRWDEQYF.